This T cell receptor beta chain is drawn from a study of T and B cells in COVID-19 patients. Findings and caveats of the study: Patients with COVID-19 reportedly showed strongly skewed T cell receptor beta variable and joining gene usage. The recovered cohort had more than 2,000 exclusive TCR clusters, including 30 or so low generation probability clusters. No sequencing was yet done of CD4+, regulatory or CD8+ subsets, or of SARS-CoV-2-responsive or tetramer+ sorted cells.

With regard to this clonotype: Its antigen is not identified.

Trimming removed 2 bases from V and 2 bases from J, with 9 bases in between. Germline values: CDR1 SGHTA, CDR2 FQGTGA. CDR3 length: 14 amino acids. TRB was amplified from about 250-500 ng of blood genomic DNA. Multiplex PCR with BIOMED2 TRB-A/B primer pools amplified TRB rearrangements. TCRdb re-called the multiplex PCR reads through MiXCR, storing one row per CDR3 protein. The table lists under 20,000 distinct CDR3 sequences, roughly 28% of them singletons, with less than 4.5% in the top ten. This receptor was identified in a human donor who had recovered from COVID-19. Sequencing input: blood. This chain joins TRBV7-3 and TRBJ2-5; TRBD1 might be the D (5 bases). DNA for the CDR3: TGTGCCAGCAGCTTAGGGGCAGCGCAAGAGACCCAGTACTTC. Translating it yields CASSLGAAQETQYF.